Listed here is a single T cell receptor (beta chain). The germline V gene has CDR1 SGHNT and CDR2 YYREEE (reference sequence). CDR3 length: 13 amino acids. V was cut by 2 bases and J by 4 bases, with 8 bases left in between. This sample was included in a study of shared clonotypes between healthy human individuals. Method: immunoSEQ multiplex PCR; TCRdb's copy keeps in-frame clones and lacks some. The sample contains a few million clones, approximately 90% of which appear only once. The chain combines TRBV5-4 with TRBJ2-3; no reliable D call. This TCR came from a man younger than 35 in good health. The specimen was naive CD4+ T cells sorted from blood. The subset denotes: CD45RA+ positively selected. CDR3 residues: CASSFPSPDTQYF. The CDR3 DNA reads as TGTGCCAGCAGCTTCCCCTCCCCAGATACGCAGTATTTT.